The 22 T cell receptor beta chains listed next were all sequenced from one sample in a study of blood T cells in healthy people across ages. It was with a sample-barcoded 5' primer and a J-beta primer mix that a second PCR of roughly 7 to 12 cycles was run. TCRdb processed the 5' RACE reads anew with MiXCR; each CDR3 protein has one entry. The sample carries around 780,000 distinct CDR3 sequences, about 56% recorded once. The sequencing input was blood. The receptors shown here come from a man in his forties in good health.

The rearrangement joins TRBV29-1 to TRBJ1-2, with 9 positions matching TRBD1. The CDR3 contains 14 residues. V was pared by 0 bases and J by 7 bases, with 6 bases of the junction left unmatched. Germline V CDR1 and CDR2: SQVTM, ANQGSEA. DNA of the CDR3: TGCAGCGTTGAAGATCAACAGGGGGCGGGTGGCTACACCTTC. Translating gives CSVEDQQGAGGYTF.

This clonotype was seen more than once but under ten times. The CDR3: CASRRPGGSYEQYF. The CDR3 DNA sequence: TGTGCCAGCAGGAGACCAGGGGGATCCTACGAGCAGTACTTC. V and J are TRBV6-6 and TRBJ2-7, with TRBD1 matching 7 bases. V was clipped by 6 bases and J by 1 base; unmatched bases: 6. CDR1 is MNHNY, CDR2 SVGAGI, per germline (reference sequence). CDR3 length: 14 residues.

This clonotype was found once. The rearrangement links TRBV20-1 to TRBJ2-4; 11 bases are a match to TRBD1. Unmatched junction bases numbered 14, after V lost 6 bases and J lost 1 base. The CDR3 runs 18 residues. Germline V lookup: CDR1 DFQATT, CDR2 SNEGSKA (reference sequence). DNA for the CDR3: TGCAGTGCCCTCGCCCACTCGGGACAGGGGGACGCCAAAAACATTCAGTACTTC. Amino acids: CSALAHSGQGDAKNIQYF.

The rearrangement uses TRBV29-1 and TRBJ2-7; D might be TRBD1 or TRBD2, each matching 5 bases. Germline V lookup: CDR1 SQVTM, CDR2 ANQGSEA. The V end lost 1 base, the J end lost 10 bases, and 17 bases lay between the germline ends. The CDR3 is made up of 13 amino acids. CDR3 amino acids: CSVEVGLGEIQYF. Here the CDR3 DNA reads TGCAGCGTTGAAGTAGGGTTGGGGGAGATCCAGTACTTC.

There are a few counts of this clonotype. The rearrangement uses TRBV6-5 and TRBJ2-7; D is uncertain. The V end lost 0 bases, the J end lost 1 base, and 4 bases lay between the germline ends. Per the germline V gene, CDR1 is MNHEY and CDR2 is SVGAGI. The CDR3 is made up of 13 amino acids. CDR3 protein: CASSYSYSYEQYF. CDR3 nucleotides: TGTGCCAGCAGTTACTCCTATTCCTACGAGCAGTACTTC.

The chain employs TRBV28 and TRBJ1-2; D gene unclear. CDR1 and CDR2 (germline): MDHEN, SYDVKM. The ends were cut back, 5 bases at V and 8 bases at J, with 15 bases in the middle. There are 13 residues in the CDR3. CDR3 DNA: TGTGCCAGCAGTCAGCTGGCAAGGCGAGGCTACACCTTC. Amino acids: CASSQLARRGYTF.

This clonotype was counted between two and nine times. This rearrangement joins TRBV3-1 to TRBJ2-7; unclear D gene. V was cut by 1 base and J by 0 bases, with 7 bases left in between. The CDR3 loop spans 14 amino acids. Per germline, CDR1 LGHDT and CDR2 YNNKEL (reference sequence). The CDR3 DNA reads TGTGCCAGCAGCCAAGGCTGGTCCTCCTACGAGCAGTACTTC. This translates into CASSQGWSSYEQYF.

This clonotype turned up a few times. The rearrangement uses TRBV12-3 or TRBV12-4 and TRBJ1-2; D unresolved. This CDR3 has 15 amino acids. The V gene lost 0 bases and the J gene lost 4 bases, with 12 bases spanning the gap. In DNA form, the CDR3 reads TGTGCCAGCAGTTTAGCCCTTCTTACGATCTATGGCTACACCTTC. It is translated as CASSLALLTIYGYTF.

This chain connects TRBV5-1 to TRBJ1-4; the D is unclear. V lost 3 bases, J lost 7 bases, and 16 bases lay in between. Germline CDR1 and CDR2: SGHRS and YFSETQ. The CDR3 has 15 amino acids. This CDR3 is CASSSQGPLGEKLFF. The CDR3, as DNA: TGCGCCAGCAGCTCCCAAGGGCCCCTGGGTGAAAAACTGTTTTTT.

The chain employs TRBV5-1 and TRBJ1-1, with D perhaps matching TRBD1 (5 bases). Trimming left V 0 bases short and J 4 bases short, with 16 bases between. CDR1 SGHRS and CDR2 YFSETQ come from the germline V gene. The CDR3 is 16 residues long. Here the CDR3 reads CASSLGTIGGVTEAFF. The DNA for the CDR3 is TGCGCCAGCAGCTTGGGAACAATCGGGGGGGTCACTGAAGCTTTCTTT.

The chain joins TRBV12-3 or TRBV12-4 to TRBJ2-1; 7 bases line up with TRBD2. The CDR3 loop spans 15 amino acids. Germline trimming cut 6 bases from V and 5 bases from J; bases unmatched to any gene: 10. CDR3 amino acids: CASRMGGLADNEQFF. The CDR3 DNA follows: TGTGCCAGCAGGATGGGAGGGCTCGCGGACAATGAGCAGTTCTTC.

This clonotype has more than one count but fewer than ten. The rearrangement joins TRBV7-3 to TRBJ1-6; no clear D. The CDR3 is 13 residues long. V was pared by 1 base and J by 8 bases, with 6 bases between. Germline lookup yields CDR1 SGHTA and CDR2 FQGTGA. The CDR3 DNA sequence: TGTGCCAGCAGCTTAAGCCGGGATTCACCCCTCCACTTT. As protein: CASSLSRDSPLHF.

The chain carries TRBV6-6 and TRBJ2-5, with TRBD2 identical over 8 bases. The CDR3 length is 16 residues. The ends lost 8 bases at V and 5 bases at J; junction bases unmatched: 16. In germline, CDR1 is MNHNY, CDR2 SVGAGI (reference sequence). The CDR3 bases are TGTGCCAGCTCGGTAGGACTAGCATCCTTTCGGGAGACCCAGTACTTC. This gives the protein CASSVGLASFRETQYF.

V is TRBV27 and J is TRBJ2-7, with D perhaps assigned TRBD1 or TRBD2 (5 bases each). The V end was cut by 6 bases, the J end by 3 bases, with 15 bases between. Looked up from germline, CDR1 is MNHEY and CDR2 is SMNVEV (reference sequence). The CDR3 runs 14 residues. In DNA, the CDR3 is TGTGCCAGCAGCCGTAGGGGAGCCTACTACGAGCAGTACTTC. It specifies CASSRRGAYYEQYF.

This chain links TRBV11-1 with TRBJ2-1; the match to TRBD2 covers 14 bases. Germline-derived CDR1 and CDR2 are SGHAT and FQDESV (reference sequence). Trimming removed 3 bases from V and 7 bases from J; junction bases left unmatched: 26. There are 23 residues in the CDR3. The CDR3 protein is CASSFPYGTGGEGLAGGYNEQFF. CDR3 DNA: TGTGCCAGCAGCTTTCCGTACGGAACAGGGGGCGAAGGACTAGCGGGAGGATATAATGAGCAGTTCTTC.

This chain joins TRBV29-1 and TRBJ2-3; the D is unclear. The CDR3 loop spans 14 amino acids. Looked up from germline, CDR1 is SQVTM and CDR2 is ANQGSEA. Deletions cut 2 bases from V and 0 bases from J, with 9 bases between. The CDR3 coding sequence is TGCAGCGTTGAACAACAGCCGAGCACAGATACGCAGTATTTT. It encodes CSVEQQPSTDTQYF.

This clonotype was recorded only once. V gene TRBV20-1 combines with J gene TRBJ2-4; D might be TRBD2 (6 bases). The tail of the sequence fits TRBJ2-5 better, so the J call may be wrong. CDR1 and CDR2 (germline): DFQATT, SNEGSKA (reference sequence). This CDR3 contains 15 residues. This CDR3 reads CSASGIAARGETQYF. The CDR3 DNA follows: TGCAGTGCTAGCGGAATAGCGGCACGCGGGGAGACCCAGTACTTC.

The chain joins TRBV7-6 to TRBJ2-7; D gene uncertain. The V gene's germline CDR1 is SGHVS and CDR2 FNYEAQ. The CDR3 consists of 13 residues. Trimming removed 4 bases from V and 2 bases from J, with 9 bases in between. CDR3 sequence: CASSSFVAYEQYF. The CDR3 bases are TGTGCCAGCAGCTCTTTCGTAGCCTACGAGCAGTACTTC. Full variable domain (remainder filled in from reference TRBV7-6 and TRBJ2-7): GAGVSQSPRYKVTKRGQDVALRCDPISGHVSLYWYRQALGQGPEFLTYFNYEAQQDKSGLPNDRFSAERPEGSISTLTIQRTEQRDSAMYRCASSSFVAYEQYFGPGTRLTVT.

The chain links TRBV29-1 to TRBJ1-2; 10 bases align to TRBD1. J lost 8 bases, V lost 6 bases, and 12 bases had no gene match. The CDR3 is 14 residues long. CDR1 and CDR2 from the germline V gene are SQVTM and ANQGSEA. The CDR3 is CSVASFDRGRGYTF. CDR3 nucleotide sequence: TGCAGCGTGGCAAGCTTTGACAGGGGGCGAGGCTACACCTTC.

This rearrangement joins TRBV4-3 to TRBJ2-5; 7 nucleotides match TRBD2. Germline CDR1 is LGHNA and CDR2 is YSLEER. Trimming at V came to 0 bases and at J to 11 bases, leaving 12 bases not matched to a gene. There are 15 residues in the CDR3. In DNA, the CDR3 is TGCGCCAGCAGCCAAGATGGGGGGGGTAACAATGAGCAGTACTTC. It encodes CASSQDGGGNNEQYF.

This chain connects TRBV2 to TRBJ1-2; maybe TRBD1 (5 bases). The CDR3 sequence is 14 residues long. Trimming took 4 bases from V and 7 from J, leaving 16 bases between them. Germline V CDR1 and CDR2: SNHLY, FYNNEI. CDR3 protein: CASSASRGRPGYTF. CDR3 DNA: TGTGCCAGCAGTGCCTCGAGGGGACGACCTGGCTACACCTTC.

This chain connects TRBV29-1 to TRBJ2-1; 9 positions match TRBD2. V lost 4 bases, J lost 8 bases, and 9 bases stayed unmatched. Germline CDR1 is SQVTM and CDR2 is ANQGSEA. CDR3 length: 14 amino acids. The CDR3: CSVGISGSGDEQFF. For the CDR3, the DNA is TGCAGCGTTGGAATTAGCGGGAGTGGCGATGAGCAGTTCTTC.